The rows below give T cell receptor beta chains drawn from one sample of a study of TIL therapy for anti-PD-1-resistant metastatic lung cancer. The table came from immunoSEQ multiplex PCR; TCRdb's copy has only in-frame clones and leaves some out. This table has some 57,000 clones, around 86% appearing once. Sequenced here: blood, sampled at baseline. Receptors originate from a person aged 25 to 80 with non-small cell lung cancer. CDR3s include the opening cysteine and the closing phenylalanine or tryptophan. Each record gives: V gene, D gene, clone size, J gene, CDR3 protein, CDR3 DNA. The D gene is left open where the match is weak. Clone size, where shown, is once, few, many, or a class for clones that have expanded.

TRBV10-1,TRBD2,few,TRBJ2-3,CASSEAAGVSTDTQYF,TGCGCCAGCAGTGAGGCGGCGGGAGTCTCCACAGATACGCAGTATTTT
TRBV5-4,NA,once,TRBJ2-3,CASSPTSILPGTDTQYF,TGTGCCAGCAGCCCGACTAGTATCCTTCCTGGCACAGATACGCAGTATTTT
TRBV5-6,NA,NA,TRBJ1-2,CASSLAGEYYGYTF,TGTGCCAGCAGCTTGGCAGGGGAGTACTATGGCTACACCTTC
TRBV2,TRBD2,NA,TRBJ2-7,CASSARGAGGLFVAHEQYF,TGTGCCAGCAGTGCGCGGGGGGCGGGAGGCCTCTTCGTTGCCCACGAGCAGTACTTC
TRBV5-1,TRBD1,NA,TRBJ2-1,CASSWGQEQFF,TGCGCCAGCAGCTGGGGACAGGAGCAGTTCTTC
TRBV6-2/TRBV6-3,TRBD1,NA,TRBJ1-1,CASSYSRDRGLNTEAFF,TGTGCCAGCAGTTACTCGAGAGACAGGGGTCTAAACACTGAAGCTTTCTTT
TRBV6-5,TRBD1,NA,TRBJ1-1,CASRDTQGRAFF,TGTGCCAGCAGGGATACACAGGGGAGAGCTTTCTTT
TRBV19,TRBD1,NA,TRBJ2-7,CASSIVVVGYMTGGRAYEQYF,TGTGCCAGTAGTATCGTCGTAGTAGGGTATATGACAGGGGGCAGAGCCTACGAGCAGTACTTC
TRBV29-1,TRBD2,NA,TRBJ2-1,CSVEGLAGAPSSYNEQFF,TGCAGCGTTGAAGGTTTAGCGGGAGCTCCGAGCTCCTACAATGAGCAGTTCTTC
TRBV6-2/TRBV6-3,TRBD2,few,TRBJ2-2,CASSYPGLGGGLGNGELFF,TGTGCCAGCAGTTACCCCGGATTGGGCGGGGGGCTGGGAAACGGGGAGCTGTTTTTT
TRBV6-2/TRBV6-3,NA,NA,TRBJ2-1,CASSPQRAGDNEQFF,TGTGCCAGCAGCCCACAACGGGCCGGGGACAATGAGCAGTTCTTC
TRBV24-1,TRBD1,NA,TRBJ2-1,CATSAPTGGGNYNEQFF,TGTGCCACCAGTGCCCCTACAGGGGGCGGAAATTACAATGAGCAGTTCTTC
TRBV30,NA,NA,TRBJ1-3,CAWSVIAGNTIYF,TGTGCCTGGAGTGTTATCGCTGGAAACACCATATATTTT
TRBV10-3,NA,NA,TRBJ2-7,CAISDRVSDKTNNYEQYF,TGTGCCATCAGTGACAGGGTATCAGATAAGACAAATAACTACGAGCAGTACTTC
TRBV10-3,TRBD1,NA,TRBJ1-2,CAISDPGGTGVYGYTF,TGTGCCATCAGTGACCCAGGGGGTACAGGGGTGTATGGCTACACCTTC
TRBV9,NA,NA,TRBJ2-3,CASSVNRDIRRSTDTQYF,TGTGCCAGCAGCGTAAACCGGGACATCCGGCGGAGCACAGATACGCAGTATTTT
TRBV6-6,NA,NA,TRBJ2-3,CASRFVLGASTDTQYF,TGTGCCAGCCGTTTCGTTTTAGGTGCTAGCACAGATACGCAGTATTTT
TRBV7-3,NA,NA,TRBJ2-1,CASSFDRRDEQFF,TGTGCCAGCAGTTTCGACAGGAGGGATGAGCAGTTCTTC
TRBV30,TRBD1,once,TRBJ2-7,CAWSVKKGQPSSYEQYF,TGTGCCTGGAGTGTAAAGAAGGGACAGCCGAGCTCCTACGAGCAGTACTTC
TRBV6-5,NA,NA,TRBJ2-1,CASCMGLSMDEQFF,TGTGCCAGCTGCATGGGTTTGAGCATGGATGAGCAGTTCTTC
TRBV2,TRBD2,NA,TRBJ2-7,CASSRTSGPTYEQYF,TGTGCCAGCAGTCGGACTAGCGGACCAACCTACGAGCAGTACTTC
TRBV11-3,TRBD2,NA,TRBJ2-1,CASSLASGSHEQFF,TGTGCCAGCAGCCTTGCTAGCGGGAGTCATGAGCAGTTCTTC
TRBV29-1,NA,NA,TRBJ2-1,CSVRGTGEVSSYNEQFF,TGCAGCGTTCGAGGCACGGGGGAGGTCAGCTCCTACAATGAGCAGTTCTTC
TRBV12-3/TRBV12-4,NA,NA,TRBJ2-3,CASSLGDTQYF,TGTGCCAGCAGTTTAGGAGATACGCAGTATTTT
TRBV25-1,NA,NA,TRBJ1-2,CASSESPGNYGYTF,TGTGCCAGCAGTGAATCACCAGGGAACTATGGCTACACCTTC
TRBV14,NA,NA,TRBJ1-2,CASSQGGGDYGYTF,TGTGCCAGCAGCCAAGGCGGCGGAGACTATGGCTACACCTTC
TRBV6-5,TRBD1,NA,TRBJ2-7,CASRQQGAGNEQYF,TGTGCCAGCAGACAACAGGGGGCTGGGAACGAGCAGTACTTC
TRBV5-1,NA,NA,TRBJ2-3,CASLDWTDTQYF,TGCGCCAGCTTGGATTGGACAGATACGCAGTATTTT
TRBV3-1/TRBV3-2,NA,NA,TRBJ2-1,CASSQTDRYNEQFF,TGTGCCAGCAGCCAGACGGACAGATACAATGAGCAGTTCTTC
TRBV7-8,NA,NA,TRBJ1-2,CASSLDSGWASSDGYTF,TGTGCCAGCAGCTTAGATTCAGGGTGGGCTTCTAGTGATGGCTACACCTTC
TRBV28,TRBD1,NA,TRBJ1-2,CASSFLGQGVANYGYTF,TGTGCCAGCAGTTTCCTCGGACAGGGAGTAGCTAACTATGGCTACACCTTC
TRBV2,NA,NA,TRBJ2-2,CASKEVPSGTGELFF,TGTGCCAGCAAGGAGGTTCCCTCCGGCACCGGGGAGCTGTTTTTT
TRBV9,NA,NA,TRBJ2-2,CASSVPTNTGELFF,TGTGCCAGCAGCGTACCCACGAACACCGGGGAGCTGTTTTTT
TRBV3-1/TRBV3-2,NA,NA,TRBJ2-5,CASSQDLSGYKETQYF,TGTGCCAGCAGCCAAGATTTAAGCGGGTATAAAGAGACCCAGTACTTC
TRBV25-1,TRBD1,NA,TRBJ1-5,CASSETGSNQPQHF,TGTGCCAGCAGTGAGACAGGGAGCAATCAGCCCCAGCATTTT
TRBV19,TRBD1,NA,TRBJ1-2,CASSSGTGANYGYTF,TGTGCCAGTAGTTCAGGGACAGGGGCAAACTATGGCTACACCTTC
TRBV19,NA,NA,TRBJ1-1,CASSRGYSATEAFF,TGTGCCAGTAGCCGGGGCTACTCCGCCACTGAAGCTTTCTTT
TRBV3-1/TRBV3-2,NA,NA,TRBJ2-3,CASSDLGGWDEDTQYF,TGTGCCAGCAGCGACCTGGGGGGCTGGGATGAAGATACGCAGTATTTT
TRBV3-1/TRBV3-2,TRBD1,NA,TRBJ1-3,CASSQSFSGTGFGNTIYF,TGTGCCAGCAGCCAAAGCTTCTCCGGGACAGGGTTTGGAAACACCATATATTTT
TRBV5-4,NA,NA,TRBJ1-4,CASSLGGALATNEKLFF,TGTGCCAGCAGCTTGGGTGGGGCTCTCGCAACTAATGAAAAACTGTTTTTT
TRBV6-5,NA,NA,TRBJ2-7,CASRQILGYEQYF,TGTGCCAGCAGGCAAATATTGGGCTACGAGCAGTACTTC
TRBV15,NA,NA,TRBJ2-1,CATSRDRAGARNEQFF,TGTGCCACCAGCAGAGATAGGGCCGGTGCGAGGAATGAGCAGTTCTTC
TRBV5-1,NA,NA,TRBJ2-7,CASSLEQGRVYEQYF,TGCGCCAGCAGCTTGGAACAGGGGAGGGTCTACGAGCAGTACTTC
TRBV19,NA,NA,TRBJ1-5,CASSGVPDYSNQPQHF,TGTGCCAGTAGTGGGGTCCCGGATTATAGCAATCAGCCCCAGCATTTT
TRBV19,NA,NA,TRBJ2-7,CASSLEGGTNWGYEQYF,TGTGCCAGTAGTCTCGAAGGAGGGACGAACTGGGGCTACGAGCAGTACTTC
TRBV5-1,NA,NA,TRBJ2-7,CASSLTSRSSYEQYF,TGCGCCAGCAGCTTGACTAGCAGAAGCTCCTACGAGCAGTACTTC
TRBV3-1/TRBV3-2,NA,NA,TRBJ1-1,CASSFRGDNTEAFF,TGTGCCAGCAGTTTCCGGGGGGATAACACTGAAGCTTTCTTT